One and the same sample provided the 20 T cell receptor beta chains below, sequenced in a study of CD8+CD57+ T cells in acquired aplastic anemia. Template material for TCR beta VDJ and CDR3 profiling consisted of genomic DNA. MiXCR, run by TCRdb on the reads, gives a single entry per CDR3 protein. The sample contains about 160,000 distinct CDR3 sequences, just under 45% of which appear only once. The specimen sequenced was sorted CD4+, CD8+, or CD8+CD57+ T cells (not recorded which) from PBMCs. The receptors here all came from a human donor in good health.

This clonotype was counted a few times. The CDR3 nucleotides are TGCGCCAGCAGCCAGTTGGCCGGGACTAGCGGCAATGAGCAGTTCTTC. Protein sequence: CASSQLAGTSGNEQFF. V is TRBV4-1 and J is TRBJ2-1, with 11 bases lining up with TRBD2. This CDR3 is built from 16 residues. Unmatched junction bases numbered 7, after V lost 3 bases and J lost 6 bases. Germline values: CDR1 MGHRA, CDR2 YSYEKL.

This clonotype was observed at least ten times. One end of the junction fails to match germline, which may point to a read error. The chain uses TRBV5-1 and TRBJ2-1, with 11 nucleotides matching TRBD2. This CDR3 region has 15 residues. Looked up from germline, CDR1 is SGHRS and CDR2 is YFSETQ. CDR3 sequence reads: CASSLGLADYNEQFF. CDR3 coding DNA: TGTGCCAGCAGCTTGGGACTAGCGGACTACAATGAGCAGTTCTTC.

This chain uses TRBV10-3 with TRBJ2-7, with 8 positions matching TRBD1. This CDR3 comprises 16 residues. Germline V gives CDR1 ENHRY, CDR2 SYGVKD. V shed 2 bases, J shed 6 bases, and the junction held 12 bases outside the gene matches. The CDR3 nucleotides read TGTGCCATCAGTGAGACCTTGGGACAGGTGGCTCGCGAGCAGTACTTC. Translated: CAISETLGQVAREQYF.

This chain connects TRBV10-1 to TRBJ2-5; D gene unclear. Germline V lookup: CDR1 WNHNN, CDR2 SYGVQD (reference sequence). Trimming removed 2 bases from V and 0 bases from J, with 4 bases in between. The CDR3 runs 13 residues. Here the CDR3 DNA reads TGCGCCAGCAGTGAGGGACACCAAGAGACCCAGTACTTC. It specifies CASSEGHQETQYF.

The rearrangement links TRBV20-1 to TRBJ1-6, with 7 positions matching TRBD1. The germline V gene encodes CDR1 DFQATT and CDR2 SNEGSKA (reference sequence). With 3 bases clipped from V and 9 bases from J, the junction kept 11 bases outside the gene matches. CDR3 length: 15 amino acids. The CDR3 DNA reads as TGCAGTGCTAGTCCGACAGGGAGGCAGGGTTCACCCCTCCACTTT. It codes for CSASPTGRQGSPLHF.

In its sample, this clonotype was seen many times. The chain uses TRBV6-1 and TRBJ2-7; D may be TRBD1 (6 bases). The CDR3 loop spans 14 amino acids. CDR1 and CDR2 from the germline V gene are MNHNS and SASEGT. V was cut by 7 bases and J by 0 bases, with 13 bases left in between. The CDR3 DNA reads TGTGCCAGCAAAAGCGCAGGGGTCTCCTACGAGCAGTACTTC. It encodes CASKSAGVSYEQYF.

In this sample, this clonotype turned up many times. This rearrangement joins TRBV11-2 to TRBJ2-1; TRBD1 might be the D (7 bases). The germline CDR1 and CDR2 sequences are SGHAT and FQNNGV. V lost 5 bases and J 8 bases, leaving 19 bases between the germline ends. The CDR3 totals 15 residues. The CDR3 DNA reads TGTGCCAGCAGCGAGGGGGCGGGAAGGGACGATGAGCAGTTCTTC. Amino acids: CASSEGAGRDDEQFF.

This clonotype was seen many times. The rearrangement uses TRBV19 and TRBJ1-5; TRBD1 aligns across 8 bases. The CDR3 extends over 15 amino acids. With 6 bases clipped from V and 1 base from J, the junction kept 5 bases outside the gene matches. Germline V gene lookup returns CDR1 LNHDA and CDR2 SQIVND (reference sequence). CDR3 bases: TGTGCCAGTAGGACGACAGGGGCGAGCAATCAGCCCCAGCATTTT. It codes for CASRTTGASNQPQHF.

This clonotype was picked up many times. The V gene is TRBV6-1, the J gene TRBJ2-7; 11 bases map to TRBD1. Trimming cost V 7 bases and J 10 bases; bases outside gene matches: 9. The length of the CDR3 is 13 residues. Per germline, CDR1 MNHNS and CDR2 SASEGT. The DNA for the CDR3 is TGTGCCAGCACTCAACCGGGACAGGGGGTTCAGTACTTC. Its translation is CASTQPGQGVQYF.

Worth noting for this clonotype: The junction differs from germline at one of its ends, possibly a read error. This rearrangement joins TRBV24-1 to TRBJ1-5; D possibly corresponds to TRBD1 (5 bases). In germline, CDR1 is KGHDR, CDR2 SFDVKD. The CDR3 consists of 15 residues. The CDR3 bases are TGTGCCACCAGCGATTCTACGGGACCCAATCAGCCCCAGCATTTT. Amino acid sequence: CATSDSTGPNQPQHF.

This clonotype occurred a few times. V gene TRBV6-1 combines with J gene TRBJ1-1; D is unclear. CDR1 and CDR2 (germline): MNHNS, SASEGT. V was trimmed by 3 bases and J by 0 bases, leaving 23 bases between them. The CDR3 has 19 residues. CDR3: CASSDRFGRLLGMNTEAFF. CDR3 DNA: TGTGCCAGCAGTGATAGGTTTGGCCGTCTTTTAGGTATGAACACTGAAGCTTTCTTT.

Concerning this clonotype itself: A single base separates this from a much larger clone, so it may be a read error. The genes are TRBV19 and TRBJ2-5; a possible D gene is TRBD2 (6 bases). CDR3 length equals 13 residues. The V gene's germline CDR1 is LNHDA and CDR2 SQIVND (reference sequence). The V gene lost 9 bases and the J gene lost 1 base, with 12 bases spanning the gap. The CDR3, as DNA: TGTGCCAGCAGGTACGGGGGCCAAGAGACCCAGTACTTC. Its translation is CASRYGGQETQYF.

The V and J genes are TRBV25-1 and TRBJ2-3; the match to TRBD2 covers 16 bases. The CDR3 extends over 17 amino acids. The germline CDR1 and CDR2 sequences are MGHDK and SYGVNS. J gave up 1 base and V 5 bases, and 3 bases lay outside the gene matches. The CDR3 is CASSTGTSGGGTDTQYF. The CDR3 coding sequence is TGTGCCAGCAGTACCGGGACTAGCGGGGGGGGCACAGATACGCAGTATTTT.

This rearrangement joins TRBV24-1 to TRBJ2-7, with 8 bases lining up with TRBD1. Germline CDR1 KGHDR, CDR2 SFDVKD. Germline trimming cut 3 bases from V and 4 bases from J; bases unmatched to any gene: 1. The length of the CDR3 is 13 residues. This CDR3 reads CATSDRTGYEQYF. As DNA, the CDR3 is TGTGCCACCAGTGATCGGACAGGGTACGAGCAGTACTTC.

In this sample, this clonotype turned up many times. The chain is built from TRBV7-2 and TRBJ2-3; TRBD2 aligns across 8 bases. This CDR3 is built from 15 residues. Germline CDR1 SGHTA, CDR2 FQGNSA. Unmatched junction bases numbered 1, after V lost 2 bases and J lost 0 bases. CDR3 protein: CASSLTSGSTDTQYF. The CDR3 region has the DNA TGTGCCAGCAGCTTAACTAGCGGAAGCACAGATACGCAGTATTTT.

The J gene is TRBJ2-1, the V gene TRBV5-8; 10 positions agree with TRBD2. V trimming: 7 bases; J trimming: 8 bases; junction bases outside the gene matches: 6. CDR1 and CDR2 (germline): SGHTS, YDEGEE. The CDR3 loop spans 13 amino acids. CDR3: CASGVAGGDEQFF. In nucleotides, the CDR3 is TGTGCCAGCGGGGTAGCGGGAGGCGATGAGCAGTTCTTC.

Comments on this clonotype: One end of the junction fails to match germline, which may point to a read error. The rearrangement links TRBV7-2 to TRBJ2-7; D not resolved. CDR1 and CDR2 (germline): SGHTA, FQGNSA. This CDR3 is built from 13 residues. DNA of the CDR3: TGTGCCAGCAGCTTACTCGGGCGGTACGGGCAGTACTTC. Translation: CASSLLGRYGQYF.

This clonotype was observed at least ten times. The V and J genes are TRBV2 and TRBJ2-2; D is perhaps TRBD1 (5 bases). The CDR3 covers 14 residues. V was trimmed by 5 bases and J by 5 bases, leaving 12 bases between them. CDR1 is SNHLY and CDR2 is FYNNEI in the germline V gene. CDR3 residues: CASSRPGWTGELFF. CDR3 in DNA: TGTGCCAGCAGTCGTCCAGGGTGGACCGGGGAGCTGTTTTTT.

This clonotype was picked up many times. V gene TRBV4-1 combines with J gene TRBJ2-1, with 10 bases aligning to TRBD2. The CDR3 has 16 amino acids. Germline trimming cut 0 bases from V and 6 bases from J; bases unmatched to any gene: 5. Germline CDR1 and CDR2: MGHRA and YSYEKL. The DNA for the CDR3 is TGCGCCAGCAGCCAAGACGTGAGCGGGGGGGCCAATGAGCAGTTCTTC. This codes for CASSQDVSGGANEQFF.

This chain connects TRBV6-1 to TRBJ2-1, with D uncertain. The V end was cut by 6 bases, the J end by 5 bases, with 5 bases between. The CDR3 sequence is 11 residues long. The germline CDR1 and CDR2 sequences are MNHNS and SASEGT. CDR3 coding DNA: TGTGCCAGCAGAAGGAACAATGAGCAGTTCTTC. It translates to CASRRNNEQFF.